This TCR beta chain was obtained from a study of blood T cell repertoires in COVID-19. Profiling relied on immunoSEQ multiplex PCR, and the TCRdb table lists in-frame clones only, not all of them. The repertoire consists of approximately 70,000 clones, with approximately 89% occurring once and the leading ten covering 8% to 10%. The V gene's germline CDR1 is SGHDN and CDR2 FVKESK. The CDR3 has 14 amino acids. The V gene end was trimmed by 8 bases and the J gene end by 6 bases; junction bases not matched to a gene: 6. The V and J genes are TRBV14 and TRBJ1-4; 10 bases fit TRBD1. This TCR was recovered from a human donor in a cohort sampled during active COVID-19. Sequencing input: peripheral blood. The CDR3 loop is CASQRTGGDEKLFF. The CDR3 bases are TGTGCCAGCCAGCGGACAGGGGGAGATGAAAAACTGTTTTTT.